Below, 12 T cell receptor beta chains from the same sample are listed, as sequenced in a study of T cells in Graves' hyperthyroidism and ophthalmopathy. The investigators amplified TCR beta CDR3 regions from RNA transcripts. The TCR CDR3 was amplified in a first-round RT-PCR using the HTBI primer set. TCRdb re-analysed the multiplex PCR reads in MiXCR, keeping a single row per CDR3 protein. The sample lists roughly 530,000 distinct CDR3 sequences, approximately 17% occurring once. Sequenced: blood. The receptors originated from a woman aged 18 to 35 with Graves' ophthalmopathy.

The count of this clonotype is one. The CDR3 loop is CASSGRDRGREQFF. In DNA form, the CDR3 reads TGTGCCAGCAGCGGCCGGGACAGGGGGCGCGAGCAGTTCTTC. This chain joins TRBV7-9 and TRBJ2-1; 12 nucleotides agree with TRBD1. Per germline, CDR1 SEHNR and CDR2 FQNEAQ (reference sequence). The CDR3 length is 14 residues. Trimming cost V 5 bases and J 10 bases; bases outside gene matches: 6.

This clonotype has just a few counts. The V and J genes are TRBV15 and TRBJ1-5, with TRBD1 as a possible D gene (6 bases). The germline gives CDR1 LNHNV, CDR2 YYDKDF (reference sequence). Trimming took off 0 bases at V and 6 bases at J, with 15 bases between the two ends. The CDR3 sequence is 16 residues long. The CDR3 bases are TGTGCCACCAGCAGAGATCGTGGGCAGGGGTTTCAGCCCCAGCATTTT. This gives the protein CATSRDRGQGFQPQHF.

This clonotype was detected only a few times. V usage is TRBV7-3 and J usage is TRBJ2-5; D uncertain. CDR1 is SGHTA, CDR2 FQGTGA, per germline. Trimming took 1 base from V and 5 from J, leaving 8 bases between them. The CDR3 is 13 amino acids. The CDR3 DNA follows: TGTGCCAGCAGCTTAAACTCGCTGGAGACCCAGTACTTC. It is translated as CASSLNSLETQYF.

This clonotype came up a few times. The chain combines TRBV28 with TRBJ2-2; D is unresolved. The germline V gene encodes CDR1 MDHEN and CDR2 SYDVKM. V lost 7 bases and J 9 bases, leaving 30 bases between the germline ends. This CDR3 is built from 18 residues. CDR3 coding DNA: TGTGCCAGCAACTCCCGGCGGAGCCGTACTTTGGGGTCCCGGGAGCTGTTTTTT. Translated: CASNSRRSRTLGSRELFF.

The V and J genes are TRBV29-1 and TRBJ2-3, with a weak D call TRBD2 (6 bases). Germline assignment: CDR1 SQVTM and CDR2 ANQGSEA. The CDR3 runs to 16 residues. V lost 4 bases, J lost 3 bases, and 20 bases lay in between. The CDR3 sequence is CSVGGGTIDGTDTQYF. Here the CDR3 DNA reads TGCAGCGTTGGAGGAGGGACCATCGATGGAACAGATACGCAGTATTTT.

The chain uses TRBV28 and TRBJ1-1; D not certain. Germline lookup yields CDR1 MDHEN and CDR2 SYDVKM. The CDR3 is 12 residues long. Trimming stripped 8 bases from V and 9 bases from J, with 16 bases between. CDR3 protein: CASAPSTPKAFF. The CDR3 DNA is TGTGCCAGCGCCCCCTCAACTCCTAAAGCTTTCTTT.

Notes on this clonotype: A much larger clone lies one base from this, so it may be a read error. CDR3 residues: CASSLDPELGELFF. In DNA form, the CDR3 reads TGTGCCAGCAGCTTAGACCCAGAACTGGGGGAGCTGTTTTTT. The gene calls are TRBV7-2 and TRBJ2-2; D unresolved. CDR3 size: 14 residues. CDR1 and CDR2 from the germline V gene are SGHTA and FQGNSA. Trimming removed 1 base from V and 8 bases from J, with 11 bases in between.

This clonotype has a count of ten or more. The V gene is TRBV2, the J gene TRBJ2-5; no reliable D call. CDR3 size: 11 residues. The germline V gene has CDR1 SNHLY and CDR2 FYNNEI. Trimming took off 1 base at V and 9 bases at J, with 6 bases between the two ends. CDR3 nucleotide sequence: TGTGCCAGCAGTGAAGGGCCGGCCCAGTACTTC. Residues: CASSEGPAQYF.

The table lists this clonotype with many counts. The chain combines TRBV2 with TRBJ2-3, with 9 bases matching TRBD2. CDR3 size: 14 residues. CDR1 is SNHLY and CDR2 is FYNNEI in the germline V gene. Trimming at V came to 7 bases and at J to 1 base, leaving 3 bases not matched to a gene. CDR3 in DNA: TGTGCCAGCATGGGACTAGCCGGCACAGATACGCAGTATTTT. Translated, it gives CASMGLAGTDTQYF.

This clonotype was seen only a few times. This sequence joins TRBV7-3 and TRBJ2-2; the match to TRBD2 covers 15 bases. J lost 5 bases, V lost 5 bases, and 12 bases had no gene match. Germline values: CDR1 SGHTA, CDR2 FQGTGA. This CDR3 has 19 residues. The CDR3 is CASSPLGGGLAGGTGELFF. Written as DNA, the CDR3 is TGTGCCAGCAGCCCCCTCGGGGGTGGACTAGCGGGGGGGACCGGGGAGCTGTTTTTT.

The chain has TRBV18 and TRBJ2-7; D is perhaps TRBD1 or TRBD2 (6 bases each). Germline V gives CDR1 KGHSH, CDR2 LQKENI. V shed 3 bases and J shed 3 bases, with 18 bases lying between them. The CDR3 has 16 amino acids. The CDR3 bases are TGTGCCAGCTCACCCAGCGGAAATAGGGGGGTCTACGAGCAGTACTTC. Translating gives CASSPSGNRGVYEQYF.

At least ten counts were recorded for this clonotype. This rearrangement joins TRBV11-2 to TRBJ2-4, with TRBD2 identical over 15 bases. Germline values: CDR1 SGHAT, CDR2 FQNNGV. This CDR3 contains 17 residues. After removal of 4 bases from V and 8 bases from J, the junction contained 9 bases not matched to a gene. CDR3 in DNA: TGTGCCAGCAGCTCCGGACTAGCGGGAGGGGGGTTCGACATTCAGTACTTC. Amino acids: CASSSGLAGGGFDIQYF.